This T cell receptor (beta chain) emerged from a study of tumour-infiltrating T cells in Burkitt lymphoma. Study-level background: All epidemiological Burkitt lymphoma subtypes were represented in the cohort. Productive clonality predicted overall and progression-free survival. Study-level findings and limits: Several public clonotypes recurred in numerous Burkitt lymphoma patients.

The CDR3 sequence is 17 residues long. Germline V gene data show CDR1 as SGHTA and CDR2 as FQGNSA. Trimming removed 1 base at V and 5 bases at J, with 20 bases between. For this clone: Its antigen remains unknown.

Some clones are missing from TCRdb's copy, which holds only in-frame ones; the method was immunoSEQ multiplex PCR. The table shows about 46,000 clones, with 30% to 40% occurring only once. The chain has TRBV7-2 and TRBJ2-5; D possibly corresponds to TRBD2 (6 bases). Sequencing was carried out using tumor tissue. The TCR originated in a human donor with Burkitt lymphoma. The CDR3 nucleotides are TGTGCCAGCAGCTTAGGGCTAACGGGACTCGCGTGGGAGACCCAGTACTTC. Protein sequence: CASSLGLTGLAWETQYF. Based on the CDR3 plus reference TRBV7-2 and TRBJ2-5, the full variable domain is GAGVSQSPSNKVTEKGKDVELRCDPISGHTALYWYRQSLGQGLEFLIYFQGNSAPDKSGLPSDRFSAERTGGSVSTLTIQRTQQEDSAVYLCASSLGLTGLAWETQYFGPGTRLLVL.